Each of the 8 T cell receptor beta chains below was sequenced from the same sample in a study of technical replicates of blood from a handful of donors listed by TCRdb under 2017. Receptors were amplified or captured by the immunoSEQ multiplex PCR assay. TCRdb's version of the immuneACCESS table is confined to in-frame rearrangements and falls short of the full clone set. An unresolved V gene accounts for under half of the shortfall where checked; the remainder is of unknown origin. The sample contains approximately 74,000 clones, 80% to 90% of them found a single time. Jointly, the top ten make up about 4.6% of the sample. Sequencing was carried out using PBMCs. The source is a human donor in good health. Some clones in this sample may be carry-over from other donors' samples.

This chain uses TRBV13 with TRBJ2-7; 7 nucleotides line up with TRBD2. V dropped 6 bases and J dropped 5; count of bases not matched to a gene: 7. This CDR3 spans 13 amino acids. Germline V lookup: CDR1 PRHDT, CDR2 FYEKMQ (reference sequence). The CDR3: CASSRGSSDEQYF. The CDR3 region has the DNA TGTGCCAGCAGTCGCGGGAGTTCCGACGAGCAGTACTTC.

This clone was picked up a small number of times. This rearrangement joins TRBV25-1 to TRBJ2-1; 9 nucleotides align to TRBD1. J was trimmed by 9 bases and V by 3 bases; bases with no gene match: 9. Germline CDR1 and CDR2: MGHDK and SYGVNS. The length of the CDR3 is 15 residues. The CDR3 sequence: CASSDPGQGFGEQFF. The CDR3 DNA reads as TGTGCCAGCAGTGACCCGGGACAGGGTTTCGGTGAGCAGTTCTTC.

This clone has only a few counts. This rearrangement joins TRBV4-2 to TRBJ1-2; weak D call: TRBD1 (6 bases). Trimming removed 0 bases at V and 8 bases at J, with 13 bases between. Germline CDR1 reads LGHNA; CDR2 reads YNFKEQ. CDR3 length: 14 residues. The CDR3 DNA reads as TGTGCCAGCAGCCAAGAATCGGGGGGCGTCGGCTACACCTTC. As protein: CASSQESGGVGYTF.

About this clone itself: The germline gene is not matched at one end of the junction; a read error may be the cause. The V and J genes are TRBV6-5 and TRBJ1-5; 7 bases are shared with TRBD1. Germline loops: CDR1 MNHEY, CDR2 SVGAGI. This CDR3 has 15 residues. The CDR3 loop reads CASSNSGQFNQPQHF. In nucleotides, the CDR3 is TGTGCCAGCAGTAACTCGGGACAGTTCAATCAGCCCCAGCATTTT.

This chain joins TRBV5-6 and TRBJ2-5; D unresolved. The CDR3 consists of 15 residues. Deletions cut 4 bases from V and 5 bases from J, with 18 bases between. In germline, CDR1 is SGHDT, CDR2 YYEEEE. CDR3 sequence (DNA): TGTGCCAGCAGCCCCAGGTGGTCCAGAAGGGAGACCCAGTACTTC. Translation: CASSPRWSRRETQYF.

J is TRBJ1-1 and V is TRBV2, with 7 nucleotides matching TRBD1. Germline CDR1 reads SNHLY; CDR2 reads FYNNEI. The CDR3 runs 13 residues. Trimming cost V 7 bases and J 1 base; bases outside gene matches: 3. CDR3 sequence: CASIRGKNTEAFF. CDR3 bases: TGTGCCAGCATCAGGGGGAAGAACACTGAAGCTTTCTTT.

This clone came up a few times. V and J are TRBV7-2 and TRBJ1-6; 8 positions match TRBD1. This CDR3 is built from 17 residues. CDR1 and CDR2 (germline): SGHTA, FQGNSA. V trimming: 5 bases; J trimming: 9 bases; junction bases outside the gene matches: 15. In DNA form, the CDR3 reads TGTGCCAGCAGCCTACTGGGGTCGACAGGGGCCAGTTCACCCCTCCACTTT. Its translation: CASSLLGSTGASSPLHF.

This clone occurred once. V gene TRBV5-6 combines with J gene TRBJ2-5; 8 nucleotides align to TRBD2. The germline CDR1 and CDR2 sequences are SGHDT and YYEEEE. Trimming at V came to 6 bases and at J to 2 bases, leaving 9 bases not matched to a gene. The CDR3 has 15 amino acids. The CDR3 spells CASIRTSSIQETQYF. Written as DNA, the CDR3 is TGTGCCAGCATCCGGACTAGCTCGATTCAAGAGACCCAGTACTTC.